This T cell receptor beta chain was recovered during a study of cytomegalovirus exposure and HLA in healthy donors. The donors were in the 120-subject validation cohort; that cohort was separate from the approximately 670-subject first cohort. General study results and limits: The study designated some 180 TCR beta chains cytomegalovirus-associated. As confirmed in vitro, a few CMV-associated chains were specific for CMV antigens. According to a later analysis, TCR clusters from the first cohort tended to co-occur in the roughly 110 validation repertoires.

Concerning this clone itself: Antigen: not known.

Germline V lookup: CDR1 MDHEN, CDR2 SYDVKM. CDR3 size: 13 residues. The V gene lost 6 bases and the J gene lost 5 bases, with 11 bases spanning the gap. The table came from immunoSEQ multiplex PCR; TCRdb's copy has only in-frame clones and leaves some out. The repertoire holds 70,000 to 80,000 clones, with less than 95% as singletons. The chain links TRBV28 to TRBJ2-1; TRBD2 might be the D (5 bases). The sequence came from a woman aged 18-29 years in good health and CMV-seropositive. The source material was PBMCs. The CDR3 loop is CASRRTGNNEQFF. CDR3 in DNA: TGTGCCAGCAGACGGACGGGAAACAATGAGCAGTTCTTC.